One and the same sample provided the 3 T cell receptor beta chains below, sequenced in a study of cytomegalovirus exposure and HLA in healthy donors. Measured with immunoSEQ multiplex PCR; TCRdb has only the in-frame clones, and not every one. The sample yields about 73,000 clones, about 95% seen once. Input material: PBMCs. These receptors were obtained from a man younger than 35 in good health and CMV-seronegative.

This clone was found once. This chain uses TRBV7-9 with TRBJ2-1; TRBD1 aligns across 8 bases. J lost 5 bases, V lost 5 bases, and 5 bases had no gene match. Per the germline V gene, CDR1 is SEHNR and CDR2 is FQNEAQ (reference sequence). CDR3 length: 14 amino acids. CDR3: CASSAGTGNNEQFF. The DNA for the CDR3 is TGTGCCAGCAGCGCCGGGACAGGAAACAATGAGCAGTTCTTC.

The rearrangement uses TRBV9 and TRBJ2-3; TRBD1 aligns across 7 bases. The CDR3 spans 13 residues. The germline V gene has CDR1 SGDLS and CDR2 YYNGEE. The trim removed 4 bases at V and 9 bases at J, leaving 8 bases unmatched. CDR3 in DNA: TGTGCCAGCAGCCCCTGGGACAGCCGGACGCAGTATTTT. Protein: CASSPWDSRTQYF.

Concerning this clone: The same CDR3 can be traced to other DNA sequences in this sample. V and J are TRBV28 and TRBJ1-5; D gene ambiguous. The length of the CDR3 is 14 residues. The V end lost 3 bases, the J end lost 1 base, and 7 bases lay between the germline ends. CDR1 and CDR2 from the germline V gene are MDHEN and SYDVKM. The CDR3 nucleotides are TGTGCCAGCAGTTTGGGAGGGAGCAATCAGCCCCAGCATTTT. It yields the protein CASSLGGSNQPQHF.